The 30 T cell receptor beta chains reported below all come from one sample, sequenced in a study of response to subunit inactivated influenza vaccine. MiXCR, applied by TCRdb to the RT-PCR reads, yields one record per CDR3 protein. Altogether 500,000 to 700,000 distinct CDR3 sequences are present, under 25% being singletons, with the ten largest covering approximately 3%. The same sample was also studied in work on T cells expressing NK-cell markers. Per that paper: As the method of synthesis, 5'RACE template switching with UMIs yielded TCR beta cDNA.

The sample consisted of CD4+ T cells sorted from PBMCs, taken about 11 days after vaccination. The receptors shown here come from a man aged 45 to 65 who received an inactivated influenza vaccine.

The V call is TRBV20-1, the J call TRBJ1-2; TRBD1 is a possible D gene (5 bases). Germline V gives CDR1 DFQATT, CDR2 SNEGSKA (reference sequence). The CDR3 is made up of 13 amino acids. V was cut by 3 bases and J by 3 bases, with 11 bases left in between. The CDR3 nucleotides read TGCAGTGCTAGCGTAGGGACGGACTATGGCTACACCTTC. Translated: CSASVGTDYGYTF.

This clonotype was recorded at least ten times. The V gene is TRBV20-1, the J gene TRBJ2-7; no definite D call. V gave up 8 bases and J gave up 4 bases, with 12 bases separating them. The CDR3 spans 11 residues. CDR1 is DFQATT and CDR2 is SNEGSKA in the germline V gene (reference sequence). The CDR3 reads CSYDGAYEQYF. CDR3 DNA sequence: TGCAGTTACGACGGAGCGTACGAGCAGTACTTC.

The V and J genes are TRBV3-1 and TRBJ2-2; a weak D match, TRBD2 (6 bases). Germline V gives CDR1 LGHDT, CDR2 YNNKEL (reference sequence). Trimming stripped 3 bases from V and 6 bases from J, with 11 bases between. This CDR3 is 14 amino acids long. As DNA, the CDR3 is TGTGCCAGCAGCCACGGGACTCCGGCCGGGGAGCTGTTTTTT. Its translation is CASSHGTPAGELFF.

This sequence joins TRBV11-1 and TRBJ2-1; D is perhaps TRBD2 (5 bases). The CDR3 is 18 residues long. V lost 1 base, J lost 1 base, and 17 bases lay in between. CDR1 is SGHAT, CDR2 FQDESV, per germline (reference sequence). The CDR3 here is CASSLEGSKSRSYNEQFF. In DNA form, the CDR3 reads TGTGCCAGCAGCTTAGAAGGGAGCAAGAGCAGGTCCTACAATGAGCAGTTCTTC.

The CDR3, as DNA: TGTGCCAGCAGACGGAGGGGGAATAACTATGGCTACACCTTC. The encoded protein is CASRRRGNNYGYTF. The chain carries TRBV6-1 and TRBJ1-2, with D tentatively TRBD1 (6 bases). The V gene lost 6 bases and the J gene lost 1 base, with 12 bases spanning the gap. CDR3 length: 14 amino acids. Germline V gives CDR1 MNHNS, CDR2 SASEGT.

This clonotype was detected a few times. V and J are TRBV30 and TRBJ2-1, with D tentatively TRBD2 (6 bases). V was trimmed by 7 bases and J by 7 bases, leaving 14 bases between them. Germline assignment: CDR1 GTSNPN and CDR2 SVGIG (reference sequence). CDR3 size: 12 residues. The CDR3 coding sequence is TGTGCCTCTCTACCCCGGGGGAATGAGCAGTTCTTC. Encoded protein: CASLPRGNEQFF.

This clonotype was picked up many times. The CDR3 sequence: CASSFSGGAETQYF. The CDR3, as DNA: TGTGCCAGCAGTTTTAGCGGGGGGGCGGAGACCCAGTACTTC. The chain has TRBV12-3 or TRBV12-4 and TRBJ2-5, with TRBD2 identical over 11 bases. With V trimmed by 3 bases and J by 5 bases, 2 bases remained unmatched. This CDR3 has 14 amino acids.

The chain is built from TRBV6-5 and TRBJ2-7; no definite D call. CDR3 size: 12 residues. CDR1 and CDR2 (germline): MNHEY, SVGAGI. Trimming cost V 2 bases and J 6 bases, with 8 bases left between them. The CDR3: CASSYPSGEQYF. CDR3 nucleotide sequence: TGTGCCAGCAGTTACCCCTCCGGCGAGCAGTACTTC.

The chain links TRBV7-2 to TRBJ1-2, with TRBD1 as a possible D gene (5 bases). The CDR3 has 13 residues. V gave up 2 bases and J gave up 4 bases, with 8 bases separating them. Germline V gene sequence: CDR1 SGHTA, CDR2 FQGNSA. The CDR3 spells CASSLKGTYGYTF. The DNA of the CDR3 is TGTGCCAGCAGCTTAAAAGGGACCTATGGCTACACCTTC.

Many counts were recorded for this clonotype. This rearrangement joins TRBV12-3 or TRBV12-4 to TRBJ2-3; no clear D. Trimming left V 0 bases short and J 3 bases short, with 16 bases between. This CDR3 contains 17 residues. The CDR3 loop is CASSLAPQKGGTDTQYF. CDR3 bases: TGTGCCAGCAGTTTAGCTCCTCAAAAGGGTGGAACAGATACGCAGTATTTT.

This clonotype was detected a few times. The genes are TRBV5-6 and TRBJ1-1; no clear D gene. The V end was cut by 3 bases, the J end by 5 bases, with 5 bases between. The CDR3 consists of 11 residues. Per germline, CDR1 SGHDT and CDR2 YYEEEE. The CDR3 coding sequence is TGTGCCAGCAGCTCGACTACTGAAGCTTTCTTT. This encodes CASSSTTEAFF.

Only a few counts were recorded for this clonotype. The chain links TRBV12-3 or TRBV12-4 to TRBJ1-2; D uncertain. The CDR3 is 15 amino acids. V was clipped by 1 base and J by 4 bases, with 13 bases between them. This CDR3 is CASSLGIGSVYGYTF. The DNA for the CDR3 is TGTGCCAGCAGTTTAGGGATAGGGAGTGTCTATGGCTACACCTTC.

This clonotype has more than one count but fewer than ten. The chain uses TRBV20-1 and TRBJ2-3; D may be TRBD1 (5 bases). V gave up 0 bases and J gave up 0 bases, with 10 bases separating them. The CDR3 consists of 15 residues. The V gene's germline CDR1 is DFQATT and CDR2 SNEGSKA (reference sequence). This CDR3 is CSARDQGTSTDTQYF. CDR3 DNA: TGCAGTGCTAGAGATCAGGGAACTAGCACAGATACGCAGTATTTT.

The gene calls are TRBV5-1 and TRBJ1-6, with D unclear. Germline CDR1 is SGHRS and CDR2 is YFSETQ. Trimming took 0 bases from V and 13 from J, leaving 14 bases between them. This CDR3 region has 14 residues. This CDR3 reads CASSLGQEQSPLHF. The CDR3 coding sequence is TGCGCCAGCAGCTTGGGACAAGAACAGAGCCCCCTCCACTTT.

In this sample, this clonotype turned up many times. The chain is built from TRBV7-2 and TRBJ2-7, with 7 bases fitting TRBD1. This CDR3 has 16 residues. Germline assignment: CDR1 SGHTA and CDR2 FQGNSA. J was trimmed by 6 bases and V by 5 bases; bases with no gene match: 16. The chain's CDR3 is CASSLISTGKASEQYF. CDR3 coding DNA: TGTGCCAGCAGCCTAATCTCGACAGGGAAGGCTAGCGAGCAGTACTTC. Complete variable domain (other parts from reference TRBV7-2 and TRBJ2-7): GAGVSQSPSNKVTEKGKDVELRCDPISGHTALYWYRQSLGQGLEFLIYFQGNSAPDKSGLPSDRFSAERTGGSVSTLTIQRTQQEDSAVYLCASSLISTGKASEQYFGPGTRLTVT.

This clonotype was seen more than once but under ten times. V and J are TRBV6-1 and TRBJ2-3; 10 nucleotides line up with TRBD2. The J segment lost 5 bases and the V segment lost 6 bases, leaving 8 bases of the junction unmatched. From germline, CDR1 is MNHNS and CDR2 SASEGT. CDR3 length equals 15 residues. CDR3 coding DNA: TGTGCCAGCAGAACTAGCGGGGTGGCAGTAGATACGCAGTATTTT. Encoded protein: CASRTSGVAVDTQYF.

This clonotype showed up many times. This chain joins TRBV28 and TRBJ2-7; TRBD1 agrees at 11 bases. Trimming removed 6 bases from V and 3 bases from J; junction bases left unmatched: 4. Germline lookup yields CDR1 MDHEN and CDR2 SYDVKM. The CDR3 has 14 amino acids. The CDR3 reads CASRGQGEGYEQYF. As DNA, the CDR3 is TGTGCCAGCAGGGGACAGGGGGAAGGCTACGAGCAGTACTTC.

This clonotype was seen more than once but under ten times. The rearrangement links TRBV12-3 or TRBV12-4 to TRBJ1-2; D is ambiguous. The V end lost 3 bases, the J end lost 5 bases, and 10 bases lay between the germline ends. This CDR3 has 13 amino acids. The CDR3 is CASSFSGSYGYTF. The CDR3 DNA sequence: TGTGCCAGCAGTTTTAGTGGATCTTATGGCTACACCTTC.

The V gene is TRBV3-1, the J gene TRBJ1-2; 7 bases are shared with TRBD1. V was clipped by 1 base and J by 8 bases; unmatched bases: 7. Germline V gene lookup returns CDR1 LGHDT and CDR2 YNNKEL (reference sequence). The CDR3 covers 14 residues. This CDR3 reads CASSQGTTGNGYTF. In DNA, the CDR3 is TGTGCCAGCAGCCAAGGAACGACAGGGAACGGCTACACCTTC.

The table lists this clonotype with a few counts. The V call is TRBV5-1, the J call TRBJ2-7, with 9 bases identical to TRBD2. J lost 6 bases, V lost 4 bases, and 11 bases had no gene match. This CDR3 spans 15 amino acids. Germline V gene data show CDR1 as SGHRS and CDR2 as YFSETQ. The CDR3 DNA reads as TGCGCCAGCAGCCTAACCCTGGGGACTAGCTCCGAGCAGTACTTC. Amino acids: CASSLTLGTSSEQYF.

This clonotype came up a few times. As DNA, the CDR3 is TGTGCCAGCAGCTTCCGACAGGGGCGAACCTACGAGCAGTACTTC. It specifies CASSFRQGRTYEQYF. V usage is TRBV3-1 and J usage is TRBJ2-7; TRBD1 agrees at 8 bases. The germline V gene encodes CDR1 LGHDT and CDR2 YNNKEL (reference sequence). This CDR3 spans 15 amino acids. V trimming: 5 bases; J trimming: 2 bases; junction bases outside the gene matches: 8.

This clonotype was counted ten times or more. The V and J genes are TRBV6-2 or TRBV6-3 and TRBJ1-5; TRBD1 aligns across 8 bases. Unmatched junction bases numbered 13, after V lost 6 bases and J lost 0 bases. CDR1 is MNHEY, CDR2 SVGEGT, per germline. The length of the CDR3 is 18 residues. The CDR3 is CASRPGTGLRASNQPQHF. The CDR3, as DNA: TGTGCCAGCAGACCTGGGACAGGCCTTAGGGCTAGCAATCAGCCCCAGCATTTT.

The rearrangement links TRBV5-1 to TRBJ2-5, with TRBD1 matching 7 bases. V was clipped by 4 bases and J by 1 base; unmatched bases: 4. Germline assignment: CDR1 SGHRS and CDR2 YFSETQ. The CDR3 has 14 residues. CDR3 sequence reads: CASSLRDSQETQYF. CDR3 bases: TGCGCCAGCAGCCTACGGGACAGCCAAGAGACCCAGTACTTC.

The chain combines TRBV12-3 or TRBV12-4 with TRBJ2-7, with D possibly TRBD1 on 6 matching bases. The CDR3 runs 14 residues. Trimming removed 2 bases at V and 2 bases at J, with 10 bases between. CDR3 in amino acids: CASSLSGQPYEQYF. The CDR3 nucleotides are TGTGCCAGCAGTTTAAGCGGACAGCCCTACGAGCAGTACTTC.

The DNA for the CDR3 is TGCAGTGCCCTGCCCCTAGCGGACACCACAGATACGCAGTATTTT. It codes for CSALPLADTTDTQYF. The chain recombines TRBV20-1 with TRBJ2-3, with TRBD2 matching over 7 bases. CDR1 DFQATT and CDR2 SNEGSKA come from the germline V gene (reference sequence). Germline trimming cut 6 bases from V and 2 bases from J; bases unmatched to any gene: 11. The CDR3 loop spans 15 amino acids.

This rearrangement joins TRBV27 to TRBJ2-5; D might be TRBD2 (6 bases). The V end was cut by 5 bases, the J end by 5 bases, with 18 bases between. The CDR3 is made up of 15 amino acids. Germline lookup yields CDR1 MNHEY and CDR2 SMNVEV (reference sequence). The CDR3, as DNA: TGTGCCAGCAGTCCCCGCCCGGGGGACGGGGAGACCCAGTACTTC. This translates into CASSPRPGDGETQYF.

J is TRBJ2-2 and V is TRBV29-1; TRBD1 matches at 8 bases. J lost 3 bases, V lost 7 bases, and 7 bases had no gene match. Germline V gene data show CDR1 as SQVTM and CDR2 as ANQGSEA. This CDR3 region has 14 residues. CDR3 sequence (DNA): TGCAGCGCGATGGACAGGGTTGACACCGGGGAGCTGTTTTTT. This translates into CSAMDRVDTGELFF.

The V call is TRBV7-2, the J call TRBJ2-5, with TRBD1 matching 8 bases. CDR3 length: 16 residues. V dropped 4 bases and J dropped 4; count of bases not matched to a gene: 11. The germline gives CDR1 SGHTA, CDR2 FQGNSA. CDR3 region: CASSSTGRGHIETQYF. CDR3 sequence (DNA): TGTGCCAGCAGCTCCACCGGCAGGGGGCACATAGAGACCCAGTACTTC.

A few counts support this clonotype. This rearrangement joins TRBV12-3 or TRBV12-4 to TRBJ2-5, with D possibly being TRBD1 or TRBD2 (5 bases each). Trimming shortened V by 4 bases and J by 9 bases, and 21 bases separated the two germline ends. The CDR3 totals 15 residues. In DNA form, the CDR3 reads TGTGCCAGCAGTTGGGACGCCGGTTCCAAGAGTTCCCAGTACTTC. As protein: CASSWDAGSKSSQYF.

This chain links TRBV20-1 with TRBJ2-3, with 7 bases fitting TRBD2. The CDR3 is 17 amino acids. Germline loops: CDR1 DFQATT, CDR2 SNEGSKA (reference sequence). Trimming at V came to 5 bases and at J to 6 bases, leaving 20 bases not matched to a gene. The CDR3 DNA reads TGCAGTGCTCCTCCGCGGCCACTAGCGCACCGGGTCGATACGCAGTATTTT. This sequence encodes CSAPPRPLAHRVDTQYF.